These 27 T cell receptor beta chains share one sample of origin, sequenced in a study of a mutant IDH1 vaccine in newly diagnosed glioma. Profiled with immunoSEQ multiplex PCR; TCRdb holds only in-frame clones, not every one. The sample holds roughly 99,000 clones; roughly 90% are singletons and the top ten take approximately 0.58%. Time point: baseline, week 1 (first vaccination visit). Documented treatment: pre-vaccination baseline after standard-of-care therapy. Source: PBMCs, taken from a glioma patient treated with radiotherapy, temozolomide or both. The receptor source for this set is a woman in her forties or fifties with glioma.

This chain links TRBV6-1 with TRBJ2-1, with 10 bases aligning to TRBD2. Germline CDR1 MNHNS, CDR2 SASEGT. Trimming took 3 bases from V and 0 from J; bases not matched to a gene: 5. This CDR3 has 17 residues. The CDR3 is CASSERTSGSSYNEQFF. In DNA, the CDR3 is TGTGCCAGCAGTGAGAGGACTAGCGGATCCTCCTACAATGAGCAGTTCTTC.

This chain's CDR3 is CASSSGTNNEQFF. The CDR3 coding sequence is TGTGCCAGCAGCTCAGGGACTAACAATGAGCAGTTCTTC. The gene calls are TRBV5-6 and TRBJ2-1; TRBD2 matches at 7 bases. This CDR3 has 13 amino acids. In germline, CDR1 is SGHDT, CDR2 YYEEEE. The V gene end was trimmed by 3 bases and the J gene end by 5 bases; junction bases not matched to a gene: 2.

The chain combines TRBV27 with TRBJ2-7; 8 positions match TRBD1. The CDR3 consists of 14 residues. Germline values: CDR1 MNHEY, CDR2 SMNVEV (reference sequence). The junction had 5 bases not matched to a gene; V was cut back by 3 bases and J by 4 bases. The CDR3 sequence: CASSFGQGFYEQYF. The CDR3 region has the DNA TGTGCCAGCAGTTTTGGACAGGGTTTTTACGAGCAGTACTTC.

This clone was observed once. The chain is built from TRBV20-1 and TRBJ1-2; D remains ambiguous. The CDR3 runs to 11 residues. Trimming left V 5 bases short and J 0 bases short, with 4 bases between. Germline values: CDR1 DFQATT, CDR2 SNEGSKA (reference sequence). The CDR3 DNA sequence: TGCAGTGCTGGCGCTAACTATGGCTACACCTTC. Translation: CSAGANYGYTF.

Only one count was recorded for this clone. Written as DNA, the CDR3 is TGTGCCAGCTCACAGTTGACAGGGGACGAGCAGTTCTTC. It specifies CASSQLTGDEQFF. V gene TRBV18 combines with J gene TRBJ2-1, with 8 bases identical to TRBD1. Germline V gene lookup returns CDR1 KGHSH and CDR2 LQKENI. The junction had 6 bases not matched to a gene; V was cut back by 4 bases and J by 10 bases. The CDR3 is made up of 13 amino acids.

CDR3 coding DNA: TGTGCCAGCTCACCACGAGAACTAGCAACTAATGAAAAACTGTTTTTT. Its translation: CASSPRELATNEKLFF. The chain joins TRBV18 to TRBJ1-4; D gene unclear. Trimming stripped 1 base from V and 0 bases from J, with 9 bases between. This CDR3 is built from 16 residues. Germline loops: CDR1 KGHSH, CDR2 LQKENI.

The genes are TRBV2 and TRBJ1-6, with D unresolved. The CDR3 consists of 13 residues. Germline V CDR1 and CDR2: SNHLY, FYNNEI. The germline V and J ends were trimmed by 4 bases and 6 bases, with 7 bases remaining between them. This CDR3 is CASSGASNSPLHF. CDR3 nucleotides: TGTGCCAGCAGTGGGGCCAGTAATTCACCCCTCCACTTT.

The V and J genes are TRBV19 and TRBJ2-1; 11 positions match TRBD2. Germline V gene sequence: CDR1 LNHDA, CDR2 SQIVND (reference sequence). This CDR3 is built from 13 residues. Trimming removed 8 bases from V and 5 bases from J; junction bases left unmatched: 2. The CDR3 spells CASGTSGNNEQFF. The CDR3, as DNA: TGTGCCAGTGGGACTAGCGGAAACAATGAGCAGTTCTTC.

The chain joins TRBV7-9 to TRBJ2-7; 7 bases are shared with TRBD1. Trimming took 5 bases from V and 3 from J; bases not matched to a gene: 1. CDR3 length: 12 residues. Per the germline V gene, CDR1 is SEHNR and CDR2 is FQNEAQ (reference sequence). The DNA of the CDR3 is TGTGCCAGCAGCCCAGGGGGCTACGAGCAGTACTTC. Translation gives CASSPGGYEQYF.

The chain uses TRBV5-4 and TRBJ1-1; D unclear. Germline CDR1 reads SGHNT; CDR2 reads YYREEE (reference sequence). The CDR3 covers 13 residues. Trimming pared 0 bases from V and 4 bases from J, leaving 7 bases between. The CDR3 reads CASSLGERTEAFF. The CDR3 region has the DNA TGTGCCAGCAGCTTGGGGGAACGCACTGAAGCTTTCTTT.

The chain is built from TRBV28 and TRBJ2-7; perhaps D is TRBD1 or TRBD2 (5 bases each). The length of the CDR3 is 14 residues. In germline, CDR1 is MDHEN, CDR2 SYDVKM. The V gene lost 4 bases and the J gene lost 4 bases, with 14 bases spanning the gap. Here the CDR3 DNA reads TGTGCCAGCAGTTGGGGGTCTGTCCGATACGAGCAGTACTTC. Amino acid sequence: CASSWGSVRYEQYF.

The chain is built from TRBV7-3 and TRBJ2-3; D is perhaps TRBD1 (5 bases). Trimming cost V 2 bases and J 3 bases, with 21 bases left between them. Germline values: CDR1 SGHTA, CDR2 FQGTGA. The CDR3 length is 18 residues. DNA for the CDR3: TGTGCCAGCAGCTTACGCCCGATAATTGGGGCTATAACAGATACGCAGTATTTT. Protein product: CASSLRPIIGAITDTQYF.

The genes are TRBV7-9 and TRBJ1-1; D perhaps matches TRBD1 (6 bases). Germline CDR1 SEHNR, CDR2 FQNEAQ (reference sequence). Deletions cut 4 bases from V and 1 base from J, with 13 bases between. The CDR3 spans 15 residues. CDR3 in amino acids: CASSSEMTGNTEAFF. Here the CDR3 DNA reads TGTGCCAGCAGCTCGGAAATGACAGGGAACACTGAAGCTTTCTTT.

This clone came up once. V is TRBV6-5 and J is TRBJ1-1; 7 bases fit TRBD1. CDR1 and CDR2 (germline): MNHEY, SVGAGI. Losses at the gene ends were 8 bases for V and 3 bases for J; bases not matched to a gene: 6. This CDR3 spans 13 amino acids. The CDR3 DNA sequence: TGTGCCAGCGGTTTCGACAGGGACACTGAAGCTTTCTTT. Amino acids: CASGFDRDTEAFF.

The V gene is TRBV6-6, the J gene TRBJ1-2; D call uncertain. This CDR3 is 13 amino acids long. Trimming stripped 0 bases from V and 7 bases from J, with 9 bases between. Germline assignment: CDR1 MNHNY and CDR2 SVGAGI (reference sequence). CDR3 sequence reads: CASSYSTTAGYTF. DNA of the CDR3: TGTGCCAGCAGTTACTCGACGACGGCTGGCTACACCTTC.

V gene TRBV5-1 combines with J gene TRBJ2-5, with 12 bases fitting TRBD2. The V and J ends lost 3 bases and 5 bases, in that order; junction bases with no gene match: 8. The CDR3 consists of 16 residues. Germline V lookup: CDR1 SGHRS, CDR2 YFSETQ. CDR3 nucleotide sequence: TGCGCCAGCAGCTGGAAGACTAGCGGGAGCGGGGAGACCCAGTACTTC. Amino acids: CASSWKTSGSGETQYF.

The chain links TRBV6-1 to TRBJ2-2, with 7 bases aligning to TRBD1. Looked up from germline, CDR1 is MNHNS and CDR2 is SASEGT. V lost 2 bases to trimming and J lost 4 bases; unmatched junction nucleotides: 10. The CDR3 is made up of 17 amino acids. In DNA, the CDR3 is TGTGCCAGCAGTGAATTTCTAACAGGGGATATCACCGGGGAGCTGTTTTTT. Translated, it gives CASSEFLTGDITGELFF.

The chain carries TRBV6-6 and TRBJ1-1; tentative D call: TRBD1 (6 bases). The CDR3 covers 12 residues. Trimming took 7 bases from V and 4 from J, leaving 10 bases between them. Germline CDR1 reads MNHNY; CDR2 reads SVGAGI (reference sequence). The CDR3 is CASTSQGTEAFF. The DNA for the CDR3 is TGTGCCAGCACATCACAGGGCACTGAAGCTTTCTTT.

The chain employs TRBV5-5 and TRBJ1-5; D is unclear. V dropped 2 bases and J dropped 1 base, with 10 bases sitting between them. Germline lookup yields CDR1 SGHKS and CDR2 YYEKEE (reference sequence). CDR3 length: 15 residues. The CDR3 sequence is CASSFEGRSNQPQHF. The CDR3 bases are TGTGCCAGCAGCTTCGAGGGCAGGAGCAATCAGCCCCAGCATTTT.

The chain joins TRBV7-3 to TRBJ2-2; 9 bases agree with TRBD2. The germline CDR1 and CDR2 sequences are SGHTA and FQGTGA. The V segment lost 5 bases and the J segment 1 base; nucleotides outside the gene matches: 2. The CDR3 spans 15 residues. CDR3 nucleotide sequence: TGTGCCAGCAGCCTTAGCGGGAGGAACACCGGGGAGCTGTTTTTT. This gives the protein CASSLSGRNTGELFF.

The CDR3 loop is CTSSVSGSSYNEQFF. CDR3 sequence (DNA): TGCACCAGCAGTGTAAGCGGGAGCTCCTACAATGAGCAGTTCTTC. The chain links TRBV1 to TRBJ2-1; TRBD2 is the table's D call and was not checked against the DNA. TRBV1 is tagged as a pseudogene. This CDR3 is built from 15 residues.

This sequence joins TRBV12-5 and TRBJ1-3; 7 bases line up with TRBD1. In germline, CDR1 is LGHNT, CDR2 FRNRAP. V was clipped by 2 bases and J by 2 bases; unmatched bases: 0. CDR3 length: 14 amino acids. The CDR3 sequence is CASGLRGPGNTIYF. In DNA form, the CDR3 reads TGTGCTAGTGGTTTGAGGGGGCCTGGAAACACCATATATTTT.

The chain is built from TRBV18 and TRBJ2-5; D gene ambiguous. Germline CDR1 reads KGHSH; CDR2 reads LQKENI. This CDR3 is 16 amino acids long. V lost 6 bases and J 0 bases, leaving 17 bases between the germline ends. CDR3 nucleotides: TGTGCCAGCTCCCCCCCGACTGTAGGGTACCAAGAGACCCAGTACTTC. Encoded protein: CASSPPTVGYQETQYF.

The chain recombines TRBV7-2 with TRBJ2-3; D not certain. The V gene's germline CDR1 is SGHTA and CDR2 FQGNSA. CDR3 length: 14 residues. V shed 3 bases and J shed 2 bases, with 9 bases lying between them. The CDR3 here is CASSLVKLTDTQYF. The CDR3 nucleotides read TGTGCCAGCAGCTTGGTCAAGCTCACAGATACGCAGTATTTT.

This chain links TRBV11-1 with TRBJ2-1; the D is unclear. Germline V lookup: CDR1 SGHAT, CDR2 FQDESV (reference sequence). V lost 5 bases, J lost 4 bases, and 9 bases lay in between. The CDR3 runs 13 residues. The CDR3 region is CASSRALYNEQFF. The DNA of the CDR3 is TGTGCCAGCAGCCGGGCCCTTTACAATGAGCAGTTCTTC. The full variable domain, rest sourced from reference TRBV11-1 and TRBJ2-1, is EAEVAQSPRYKITEKSQAVAFWCDPISGHATLYWYRQILGQGPELLVQFQDESVVDDSQLPKDRFSAERLKGVDSTLKIQPAELGDSAMYLCASSRALYNEQFFGPGTRLTVL.

This clone was observed a single time. The chain has TRBV5-6 and TRBJ2-5; 8 bases fit TRBD1. Germline V gene lookup returns CDR1 SGHDT and CDR2 YYEEEE. Germline trimming cut 4 bases from V and 2 bases from J; bases unmatched to any gene: 4. The CDR3 has 14 amino acids. The CDR3 nucleotides read TGTGCCAGCAGCATAGGGACAGGACAAGAGACCCAGTACTTC. This translates into CASSIGTGQETQYF.

This clone was seen once. CDR3 protein: CASSDRGGELFF. As DNA, the CDR3 is TGTGCCAGCAGTGATAGGGGCGGGGAGCTGTTTTTT. The chain couples TRBV2 to TRBJ2-2; maybe TRBD1 (5 bases). V was clipped by 3 bases and J by 7 bases, with 6 bases between them. CDR1 and CDR2 (germline): SNHLY, FYNNEI. The length of the CDR3 is 12 residues. Supplemented by reference TRBV2 and TRBJ2-2, the full variable domain reads EPEVTQTPSHQVTQMGQEVILRCVPISNHLYFYWYRQILGQKVEFLVSFYNNEISEKSEIFDDQFSVERPDGSNFTLKIRSTKLEDSAMYFCASSDRGGELFFGEGSRLTVL.